This T cell receptor (beta chain) was sequenced in a study of blood T cell repertoires in COVID-19. Trimming removed 3 bases from V and 5 bases from J; junction bases left unmatched: 6. The V gene's germline CDR1 is SGHTA and CDR2 FQGNSA. The CDR3 is made up of 15 amino acids. Only in-frame clones appear in the TCRdb table, and some are missing; sequencing was by immunoSEQ multiplex PCR. This repertoire shows 130,000 to 150,000 clones, approximately 85% found once; its top ten account for around 8%. The source material was peripheral blood. The sequence was collected from a woman aged 55-69 years with COVID-19, enrolled during active disease. The chain couples TRBV7-2 to TRBJ2-3, with 9 positions matching TRBD2. The CDR3 is CASSFIAGEVDTQYF. The CDR3 nucleotides are TGTGCCAGCAGCTTTATAGCGGGGGAAGTAGATACGCAGTATTTT.